One and the same sample provided the 21 T cell receptor beta chains below, sequenced in a study of T-cell memory formation after mild COVID-19. One entry per CDR3 protein, called by TCRdb with MiXCR from the 5' RACE reads. This table has hundreds of thousands of distinct CDR3 sequences, about 23% appearing once. Sample: PBMCs or a T cell subset sorted from them (not recorded which). All receptors come from an adult woman who had mild COVID-19 (a few samples of this study predate the infection). Cell type and time point are not known.

The J gene is TRBJ2-2, the V gene TRBV20-1; the D gene is possibly TRBD2 (5 bases). The CDR3 spans 12 residues. Germline V CDR1 and CDR2: DFQATT, SNEGSKA (reference sequence). V was shortened by 6 bases and J by 3 bases, with 8 bases between the two germline ends. CDR3 protein: CSAWTDTGELFF. The DNA for the CDR3 is TGCAGTGCGTGGACTGACACCGGGGAGCTGTTTTTT.

This chain connects TRBV2 to TRBJ2-5; a weak D match, TRBD1 (6 bases). Trimming left V 6 bases short and J 4 bases short, with 12 bases between. CDR3 length equals 13 residues. Germline loops: CDR1 SNHLY, CDR2 FYNNEI. DNA of the CDR3: TGTGCCAGCAGCCAACAGGGTAGAGAGACCCAGTACTTC. Protein: CASSQQGRETQYF.

In this sample, this clonotype turned up a few times. CDR3 region: CASSYSNVGVLDTEAFF. CDR3 DNA sequence: TGTGCCAGCAGTTACTCTAACGTAGGCGTTTTGGACACTGAAGCTTTCTTT. V gene TRBV6-2 or TRBV6-3 combines with J gene TRBJ1-1, with D unclear. Germline assignment: CDR1 MNHEY and CDR2 SVGEGT. The CDR3 length is 17 residues. Trimming removed 0 bases at V and 3 bases at J, with 17 bases between.

This sequence joins TRBV12-3 or TRBV12-4 and TRBJ1-2, with D possibly matching TRBD1 (5 bases). The V end lost 2 bases, the J end lost 1 base, and 14 bases lay between the germline ends. The CDR3 contains 16 residues. CDR3 sequence: CASSLLGTPINYGYTF. Here the CDR3 DNA reads TGTGCCAGCAGTTTACTCGGGACGCCCATTAACTATGGCTACACCTTC.

This clonotype appeared a few times. The chain is built from TRBV24-1 and TRBJ2-5; a weak D match, TRBD2 (5 bases). The germline CDR1 and CDR2 sequences are KGHDR and SFDVKD. The CDR3 consists of 16 residues. Trimming left V 4 bases short and J 9 bases short, with 23 bases between. DNA of the CDR3: TGTGCCACCAGTGACCCGAGGGCGGGTCCCCCGTGGGCCCAGTACTTC. Protein sequence: CATSDPRAGPPWAQYF.

This clonotype showed up just a few times. The gene calls are TRBV24-1 and TRBJ2-2; D is possibly TRBD1 or TRBD2 (6 bases each). Trimming stripped 11 bases from V and 3 bases from J, with 15 bases between. There are 14 residues in the CDR3. The germline V gene has CDR1 KGHDR and CDR2 SFDVKD. The CDR3 region is CASRGRSDTGELFF. Written as DNA, the CDR3 is TGTGCCAGTCGGGGGCGATCGGACACCGGGGAGCTGTTTTTT.

This clonotype was detected a few times. The CDR3 nucleotides are TGTGCCAGCAGCCCCTCGGCGACGGAGAAGACCCAGTACTTC. This gives the protein CASSPSATEKTQYF. The chain couples TRBV5-5 to TRBJ2-5; D is uncertain. Trimming took off 4 bases at V and 6 bases at J, with 16 bases between the two ends. Germline V CDR1 and CDR2: SGHKS, YYEKEE (reference sequence). The CDR3 runs to 14 residues.

The V call is TRBV7-8, the J call TRBJ1-1; 9 bases align to TRBD1. The J segment lost 4 bases and the V segment lost 6 bases, leaving 6 bases of the junction unmatched. The CDR3 spans 14 residues. Germline CDR1 SGHVS, CDR2 FQNEAQ. The CDR3 sequence: CASRLGTGTTEAFF. CDR3 coding DNA: TGTGCCAGCAGACTCGGGACAGGGACCACTGAAGCTTTCTTT.

The J gene is TRBJ2-5, the V gene TRBV5-5; the match to TRBD1 covers 9 bases. CDR1 and CDR2 from the germline V gene are SGHKS and YYEKEE (reference sequence). After removal of 5 bases from V and 4 bases from J, the junction contained 12 bases not matched to a gene. CDR3 size: 16 residues. CDR3 amino acids: CASRTADRGIRETQYF. For the CDR3, the DNA is TGTGCCAGCAGGACCGCGGACAGGGGAATTCGAGAGACCCAGTACTTC.

The table lists this clonotype with a few counts. In DNA form, the CDR3 reads TGTGCCAGTAGTAGCGGGGGGCTCACAGATACGCAGTATTTT. This translates into CASSSGGLTDTQYF. This sequence joins TRBV19 and TRBJ2-3, with 8 bases aligning to TRBD2. This CDR3 comprises 14 residues. Trimming took 4 bases from V and 2 from J; bases not matched to a gene: 2. CDR1 is LNHDA, CDR2 SQIVND, per germline (reference sequence). Full variable domain (outside the CDR3, taken from reference TRBV19 and TRBJ2-3): DGGITQSPKYLFRKEGQNVTLSCEQNLNHDAMYWYRQDPGQGLRLIYYSQIVNDFQKGDIAEGYSVSREKKESFPLTVTSAQKNPTAFYLCASSSGGLTDTQYFGPGTRLTVL.

DNA of the CDR3: TGCGCCAGCAGCCAAGACCCCGGGGCGGGGGGAAACACCATATATTTT. It specifies CASSQDPGAGGNTIYF. The rearrangement uses TRBV4-1 and TRBJ1-3; a possible D gene is TRBD1 (5 bases). With 0 bases removed from V and 4 bases from J, the gap between germline ends came to 13 bases. Germline CDR1 reads MGHRA; CDR2 reads YSYEKL. The CDR3 extends over 16 amino acids.

About this clonotype: At one boundary the junction diverges from the germline segment, which might be a read error. The chain couples TRBV7-6 to TRBJ2-3; the match to TRBD2 covers 13 bases. CDR1 SGHVS and CDR2 FNYEAQ come from the germline V gene. CDR3 length: 15 residues. Written as DNA, the CDR3 is TGTTCCAGCAGCCCGACTAGCGGGGGGTCTGATACGCAGTATTTT. Protein product: CSSSPTSGGSDTQYF.

V is TRBV12-3 or TRBV12-4 and J is TRBJ1-1; weak D call: TRBD1 (6 bases). V gave up 4 bases and J gave up 2 bases, with 11 bases separating them. CDR3 size: 14 residues. Written as DNA, the CDR3 is TGTGCCAGCAGTTCCACAGGGCCAAACACTGAAGCTTTCTTT. This codes for CASSSTGPNTEAFF.

This clonotype was detected only a few times. The chain links TRBV5-1 to TRBJ2-7; 11 nucleotides align to TRBD1. The CDR3 runs to 16 residues. Unmatched junction bases numbered 9, after V lost 4 bases and J lost 3 bases. Germline V CDR1 and CDR2: SGHRS, YFSETQ. CDR3 loop: CASSPGTGGSLYEQYF. In DNA form, the CDR3 reads TGCGCCAGCAGCCCCGGGACAGGGGGATCCCTCTACGAGCAGTACTTC.

V gene TRBV5-1 combines with J gene TRBJ2-7; no definite D call. The CDR3 covers 13 residues. Trimming took off 3 bases at V and 4 bases at J, with 11 bases between the two ends. The germline V gene encodes CDR1 SGHRS and CDR2 YFSETQ. The CDR3 bases are TGCGCCAGCAGCTCCACGATAGAATACGAGCAGTACTTC. Translation gives CASSSTIEYEQYF.

The chain carries TRBV29-1 and TRBJ1-1; TRBD1 is a possible D gene (5 bases). V was clipped by 5 bases and J by 10 bases, with 14 bases between them. The CDR3 has 11 residues. Looked up from germline, CDR1 is SQVTM and CDR2 is ANQGSEA. The CDR3 protein is CSVPGGSGAFF. The CDR3, as DNA: TGCAGCGTTCCCGGGGGATCCGGAGCTTTCTTT.

The J gene is TRBJ1-1, the V gene TRBV7-3; TRBD1 agrees at 7 bases. Germline trimming cut 0 bases from V and 4 bases from J; bases unmatched to any gene: 5. The CDR3 length is 15 residues. Germline values: CDR1 SGHTA, CDR2 FQGTGA. CDR3 protein: CASSLTPTGTTEAFF. As DNA, the CDR3 is TGTGCCAGCAGCTTAACCCCGACAGGGACCACTGAAGCTTTCTTT.

The chain recombines TRBV12-3 or TRBV12-4 with TRBJ2-1, with 9 positions matching TRBD2. This CDR3 has 17 amino acids. The trim removed 6 bases at V and 5 bases at J, leaving 14 bases unmatched. The CDR3 sequence: CASSKLRAGGPHNEQFF. The CDR3 nucleotides read TGTGCCAGCAGCAAACTCCGGGCGGGGGGGCCCCACAATGAGCAGTTCTTC.

V and J are TRBV11-2 and TRBJ2-5, with TRBD1 matching over 7 bases. The CDR3 spans 18 residues. The V gene end was trimmed by 4 bases and the J gene end by 4 bases; junction bases not matched to a gene: 18. Germline loops: CDR1 SGHAT, CDR2 FQNNGV. The CDR3 sequence: CASSSPTSGTGDAETQYF. The CDR3 DNA sequence: TGTGCCAGCAGCTCCCCTACTAGTGGTACAGGGGATGCAGAGACCCAGTACTTC.

This clonotype was seen a handful of times. This chain uses TRBV18 with TRBJ2-7, with D possibly being TRBD2 (5 bases). Germline V gene lookup returns CDR1 KGHSH and CDR2 LQKENI. CDR3 length: 13 amino acids. V was trimmed by 3 bases and J by 5 bases, leaving 11 bases between them. The CDR3 loop reads CASSPKGDHEQYF. The DNA for the CDR3 is TGTGCCAGCTCACCGAAGGGAGACCACGAGCAGTACTTC.

Only a few counts were recorded for this clonotype. J is TRBJ1-1 and V is TRBV9; the D gene is possibly TRBD1 (5 bases). Between the trimmed V and J ends, which lost 0 bases and 1 base, there was a span of 10 bases. The CDR3 covers 15 residues. CDR1 SGDLS and CDR2 YYNGEE come from the germline V gene. CDR3 DNA sequence: TGTGCCAGCAGCGTAGACAGTGGGGGGAACACTGAAGCTTTCTTT. Protein: CASSVDSGGNTEAFF. The full variable domain, completed using reference TRBV9 and TRBJ1-1, is DSGVTQTPKHLITATGQRVTLRCSPRSGDLSVYWYQQSLDQGLQFLIQYYNGEERAKGNILERFSAQQFPDLHSELNLSSLELGDSALYFCASSVDSGGNTEAFFGQGTRLTVV.